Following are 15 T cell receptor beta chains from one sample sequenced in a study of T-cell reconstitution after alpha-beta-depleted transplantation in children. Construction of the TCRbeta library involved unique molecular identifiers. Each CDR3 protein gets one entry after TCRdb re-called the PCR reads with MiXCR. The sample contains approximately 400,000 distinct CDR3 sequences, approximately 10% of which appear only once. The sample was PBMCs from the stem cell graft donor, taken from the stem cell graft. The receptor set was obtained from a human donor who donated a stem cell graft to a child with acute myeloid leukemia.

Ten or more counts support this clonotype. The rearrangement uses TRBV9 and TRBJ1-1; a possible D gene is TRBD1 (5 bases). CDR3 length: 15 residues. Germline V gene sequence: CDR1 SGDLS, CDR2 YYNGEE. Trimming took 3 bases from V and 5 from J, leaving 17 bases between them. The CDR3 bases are TGTGCCAGCAGCGAGAGGGGAGGGTCGCGGACTGAAGCTTTCTTT. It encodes CASSERGGSRTEAFF.

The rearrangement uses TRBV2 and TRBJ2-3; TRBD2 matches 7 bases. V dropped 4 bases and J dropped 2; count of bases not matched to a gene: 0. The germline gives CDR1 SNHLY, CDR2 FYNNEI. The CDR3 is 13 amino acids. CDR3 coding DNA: TGTGCCAGCAGTGGGGACTACACAGATACGCAGTATTTT. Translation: CASSGDYTDTQYF.

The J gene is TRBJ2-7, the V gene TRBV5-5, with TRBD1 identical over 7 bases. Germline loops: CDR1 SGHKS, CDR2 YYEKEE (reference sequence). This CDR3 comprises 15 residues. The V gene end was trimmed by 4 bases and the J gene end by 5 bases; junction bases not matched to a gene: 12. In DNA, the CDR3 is TGTGCCAGCAGCCCAACAGGGGCGATTTGGGACGAGCAGTACTTC. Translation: CASSPTGAIWDEQYF.

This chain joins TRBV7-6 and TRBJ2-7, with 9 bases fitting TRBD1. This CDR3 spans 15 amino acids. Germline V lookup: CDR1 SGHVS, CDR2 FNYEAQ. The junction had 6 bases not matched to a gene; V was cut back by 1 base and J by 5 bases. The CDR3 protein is CASSLERDRVNEQYF. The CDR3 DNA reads TGTGCCAGCAGCTTAGAGAGGGACAGGGTGAACGAGCAGTACTTC. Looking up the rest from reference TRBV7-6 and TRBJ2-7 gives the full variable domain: GAGVSQSPRYKVTKRGQDVALRCDPISGHVSLYWYRQALGQGPEFLTYFNYEAQQDKSGLPNDRFSAERPEGSISTLTIQRTEQRDSAMYRCASSLERDRVNEQYFGPGTRLTVT.

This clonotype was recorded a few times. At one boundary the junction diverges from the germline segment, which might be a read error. The CDR3 DNA reads as TGCAGTGCTGGAGAGGGGGCAGGGGTTGGTCAGCCCCAGCATTTT. Its protein is CSAGEGAGVGQPQHF. This chain joins TRBV20-1 and TRBJ1-5, with TRBD1 matching 7 bases. CDR1 and CDR2 (germline): DFQATT, SNEGSKA (reference sequence). There are 15 residues in the CDR3.

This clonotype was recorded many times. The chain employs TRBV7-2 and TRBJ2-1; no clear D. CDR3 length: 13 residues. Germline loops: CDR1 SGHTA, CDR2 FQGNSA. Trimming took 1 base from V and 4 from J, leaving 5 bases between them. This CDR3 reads CASSLGRYNEQFF. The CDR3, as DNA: TGTGCCAGCAGCTTAGGAAGGTACAATGAGCAGTTCTTC.

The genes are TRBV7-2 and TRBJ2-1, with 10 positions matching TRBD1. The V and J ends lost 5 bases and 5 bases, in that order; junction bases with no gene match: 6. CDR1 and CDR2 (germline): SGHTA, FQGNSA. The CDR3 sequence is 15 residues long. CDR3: CASSGDRGLHNEQFF. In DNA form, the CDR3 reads TGTGCCAGCAGCGGTGACAGGGGGCTCCACAATGAGCAGTTCTTC. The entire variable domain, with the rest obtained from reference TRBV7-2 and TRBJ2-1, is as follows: GAGVSQSPSNKVTEKGKDVELRCDPISGHTALYWYRQSLGQGLEFLIYFQGNSAPDKSGLPSDRFSAERTGGSVSTLTIQRTQQEDSAVYLCASSGDRGLHNEQFFGPGTRLTVL.

CDR3 nucleotides: TGTGCCAGCAGTTCCTCTGGGCAGCGACCGAACACCGGGGAGCTGTTTTTT. Translation gives CASSSSGQRPNTGELFF. The rearrangement joins TRBV12-3 or TRBV12-4 to TRBJ2-2; D is unclear. The V end lost 4 bases, the J end lost 0 bases, and 15 bases lay between the germline ends. The CDR3 is 17 amino acids.

In DNA, the CDR3 is TGTGCCAGCAGTACTACCGAAGCGGGGGGGGCTTCGAATGAGCAGTTCTTC. Translated, it gives CASSTTEAGGASNEQFF. This chain links TRBV3-1 with TRBJ2-1, with 10 bases fitting TRBD2. This CDR3 region has 17 residues. Germline V gene sequence: CDR1 LGHDT, CDR2 YNNKEL (reference sequence). V trimming: 6 bases; J trimming: 7 bases; junction bases outside the gene matches: 15.

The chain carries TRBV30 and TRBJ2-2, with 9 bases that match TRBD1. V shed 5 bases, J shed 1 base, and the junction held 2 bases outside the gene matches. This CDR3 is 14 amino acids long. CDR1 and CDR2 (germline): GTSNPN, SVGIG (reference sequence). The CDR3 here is CAWGQGLNTGELFF. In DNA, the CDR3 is TGTGCCTGGGGACAGGGGTTGAACACCGGGGAGCTGTTTTTT. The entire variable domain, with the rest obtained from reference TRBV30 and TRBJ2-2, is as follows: SQTIHQWPATLVQPVGSPLSLECTVEGTSNPNLYWYRQAAGRGLQLLFYSVGIGQISSEVPQNLSASRPQDRQFILSSKKLLLSDSGFYLCAWGQGLNTGELFFGEGSRLTVL.

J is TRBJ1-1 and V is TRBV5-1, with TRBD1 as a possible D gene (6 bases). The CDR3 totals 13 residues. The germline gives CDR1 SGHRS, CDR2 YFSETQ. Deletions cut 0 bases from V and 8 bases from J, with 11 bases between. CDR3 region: CASSLGQGREAFF. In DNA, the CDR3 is TGCGCCAGCAGCTTGGGTCAGGGGCGGGAAGCTTTCTTT.

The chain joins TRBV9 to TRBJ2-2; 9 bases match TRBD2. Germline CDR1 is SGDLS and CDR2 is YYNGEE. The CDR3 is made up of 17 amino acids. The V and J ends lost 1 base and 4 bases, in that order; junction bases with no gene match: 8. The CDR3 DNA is TGTGCCAGCAGCGTAAGAGTAGCGGGAGAAGGCACCGGGGAGCTGTTTTTT. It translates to CASSVRVAGEGTGELFF. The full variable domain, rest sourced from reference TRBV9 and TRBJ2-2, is DSGVTQTPKHLITATGQRVTLRCSPRSGDLSVYWYQQSLDQGLQFLIQYYNGEERAKGNILERFSAQQFPDLHSELNLSSLELGDSALYFCASSVRVAGEGTGELFFGEGSRLTVL.

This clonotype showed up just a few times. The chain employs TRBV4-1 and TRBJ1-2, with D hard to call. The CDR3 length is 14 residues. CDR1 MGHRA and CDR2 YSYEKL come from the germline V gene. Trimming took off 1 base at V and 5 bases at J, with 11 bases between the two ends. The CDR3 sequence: CASSQGRGVYGYTF. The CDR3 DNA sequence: TGCGCCAGCAGCCAAGGACGTGGGGTTTATGGCTACACCTTC.

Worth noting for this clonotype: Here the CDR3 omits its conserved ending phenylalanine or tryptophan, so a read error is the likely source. CDR3 in amino acids: CATSRASGSNEQFL. Written as DNA, the CDR3 is TGTGCCACCAGCAGGGCTAGCGGAAGCAATGAGCAGTTCTTG. The rearrangement uses TRBV15 and TRBJ2-1, with TRBD2 matching 7 bases. Unmatched junction bases numbered 5, after V lost 3 bases and J lost 6 bases. This CDR3 region has 14 residues. Per the germline V gene, CDR1 is LNHNV and CDR2 is YYDKDF (reference sequence).

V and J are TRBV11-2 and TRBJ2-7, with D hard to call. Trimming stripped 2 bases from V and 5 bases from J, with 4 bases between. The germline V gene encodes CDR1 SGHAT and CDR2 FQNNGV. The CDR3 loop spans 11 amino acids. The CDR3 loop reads CASSLIDEQYF. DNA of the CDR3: TGTGCCAGCAGCTTAATAGACGAGCAGTACTTC.